Shown below are 5 T cell receptor beta chains from a single sample sequenced in a study of identical twins. Using its own MiXCR run on the 5' RACE reads, TCRdb lists one record per CDR3 protein. Seen here are under 250,000 distinct CDR3 sequences, roughly a tenth observed once, and the top ten hold around 5%. Sequencing was done on a sample of memory (CD45RO+) T cells sorted from blood. Receptors were obtained from a woman younger than 30 in good health.

This chain uses TRBV7-2 with TRBJ2-4; TRBD2 might be the D (6 bases). Germline V gene lookup returns CDR1 SGHTA and CDR2 FQGNSA. CDR3 length: 17 amino acids. V dropped 2 bases and J dropped 0 bases, with 14 bases sitting between them. The CDR3, as DNA: TGTGCCAGCAGCTTAAACGGGAGAACTATAGCCAAAAACATTCAGTACTTC. Encoded protein: CASSLNGRTIAKNIQYF.

The chain combines TRBV6-5 with TRBJ1-1; D might be TRBD1 (6 bases). CDR3 size: 14 residues. The germline gives CDR1 MNHEY, CDR2 SVGAGI. V lost 2 bases and J lost 1, with 8 bases in between. The CDR3 is CASSYGTTNTEAFF. DNA for the CDR3: TGTGCCAGCAGTTACGGGACAACGAACACTGAAGCTTTCTTT.

This chain uses TRBV20-1 with TRBJ1-4; no clear D. The CDR3 sequence is 13 residues long. The V and J ends lost 3 bases and 4 bases respectively, with 9 bases between them. Germline V gene data show CDR1 as DFQATT and CDR2 as SNEGSKA (reference sequence). The CDR3 sequence is CSASRSVNEKLFF. Written as DNA, the CDR3 is TGCAGTGCTAGTCGATCGGTTAATGAAAAACTGTTTTTT.

This clonotype has a handful of counts. The rearrangement uses TRBV5-1 and TRBJ1-2, with 12 bases fitting TRBD1. This CDR3 spans 16 amino acids. Germline V lookup: CDR1 SGHRS, CDR2 YFSETQ. V lost 4 bases to trimming and J lost 6 bases; unmatched junction nucleotides: 10. The CDR3 protein is CASSPNPGQGAHGYTF. The CDR3 coding sequence is TGCGCCAGCAGCCCCAACCCGGGACAGGGGGCGCATGGCTACACCTTC.

This clonotype has more than one count but fewer than ten. The chain recombines TRBV12-3 or TRBV12-4 with TRBJ1-1, with TRBD1 matching 7 bases. The J segment lost 3 bases and the V segment lost 1 base, leaving 5 bases of the junction unmatched. The CDR3 spans 15 residues. CDR3 amino acids: CASSLGARGDTEAFF. In nucleotides, the CDR3 is TGTGCCAGCAGTTTAGGTGCCAGGGGGGACACTGAAGCTTTCTTT.